This T cell receptor (beta chain) was identified during a study of blood T cell repertoires in COVID-19. Per the original methods: The authors estimated nucleated cell counts from reference gene primer amplification. The assay was immunoSEQ multiplex PCR, and TCRdb's table has in-frame clones only and misses some. The V and J calls and clone size are taken from that table; D and trimming were inferred from the DNA. The sample records approximately 280,000 clones, nearly 90% being singletons. The sample comprised peripheral blood. The source is a man between 18 and 35 years old with active or convalescent COVID-19.

The CDR3 coding sequence is TGTGCCAGCAGCTCAGGTCAGGGGGCGGACTATGGCTACACCTTC. It encodes CASSSGQGADYGYTF. This chain connects TRBV7-9 to TRBJ1-2, with 8 nucleotides matching TRBD1. Germline CDR1 is SEHNR and CDR2 is FQNEAQ (reference sequence). Trimming removed 4 bases from V and 3 bases from J; junction bases left unmatched: 7. This CDR3 has 15 residues.